The clone carrying this T cell receptor (beta chain) has ten or more counts. Its matching antigen is unknown. Time point of the sample: sample taken at primary tumor resection. Material for sequencing was whole RNA from tumor, nontumor lung or frozen PBMC, left unsorted. This sample is drawn from a study of spatial heterogeneity in lung cancer. Study-level findings and limits: The number of expanded tumor alpha and beta chains correlated with mutation number.

TCRdb ran MiXCR on the 5' RACE reads and lists one entry per CDR3 protein. The table records some 8,700 distinct CDR3 sequences, approximately 12% of them present only once. The germline V gene encodes CDR1 MDHEN and CDR2 SYDVKM. V was trimmed by 5 bases and J by 0 bases, leaving 11 bases between them. CDR3 length: 15 residues. The TCR comes from a male donor with early-stage non-small cell lung cancer. The chain carries TRBV28 and TRBJ1-3; no clear D gene. This specimen was lung tumor tissue, taken at surgery. CDR3 nucleotide sequence: TGTGCCAGCAGTCGAGTCGGAATCTCTGGAAACACCATATATTTT. Encoded protein: CASSRVGISGNTIYF.